The T cell receptor (beta chain) under discussion was sequenced for a study of blood T cell repertoires in COVID-19. Study-wide context: The United States, Italy and Spain were the sources of the acute and convalescent COVID-19 samples.

Methods used by the authors: Quantification of nucleated cells was approximated via reference gene primer amplification. Clones were read by immunoSEQ multiplex PCR, and TCRdb kept only the in-frame ones, dropping some. V and J calls and clone size are given by that table; D and trimming were obtained from the DNA. In the table there are fewer than 250,000 clones, 85% to 95% of which are singletons. After removal of 3 bases from V and 1 base from J, the junction contained 1 base not matched to a gene. The CDR3 consists of 14 residues. Looked up from germline, CDR1 is SGDLS and CDR2 is YYNGEE. Patients from Seattle were sampled longitudinally, starting during active infection.

This receptor was taken from a man aged 25 to 40 with COVID-19, enrolled during active disease. Sample: peripheral blood. The rearrangement uses TRBV9 and TRBJ2-3; 8 positions agree with TRBD1. The CDR3 coding sequence is TGTGCCAGCAGCGGGGGACAGGGCACAGATACGCAGTATTTT. Amino acid sequence: CASSGGQGTDTQYF.